A single TCR beta chain is shown here with its context. The data were obtained in a study of T cell clones after liver transplantation. The V gene end was trimmed by 3 bases and the J gene end by 10 bases; junction bases not matched to a gene: 4. Germline V gene lookup returns CDR1 SGHTA and CDR2 FQGNSA. There are 12 residues in the CDR3. Sequencing was performed with immunoSEQ multiplex PCR; in TCRdb, only in-frame clones are kept and a portion is missing. The table lists nearly 55,000 clones, less than 85% of them singletons. The chain links TRBV7-2 to TRBJ1-2; 8 nucleotides match TRBD1. The source of this sequence is a human donor who received a liver transplant. The sequences come from CD4+ T cells from blood, collected before liver transplant. The CDR3 DNA sequence: TGTGCCAGCAGCTTTGGGCAGGGGGCCTACACCTTC. This sequence encodes CASSFGQGAYTF. The entire variable domain, with the rest obtained from reference TRBV7-2 and TRBJ1-2, is as follows: GAGVSQSPSNKVTEKGKDVELRCDPISGHTALYWYRQSLGQGLEFLIYFQGNSAPDKSGLPSDRFSAERTGGSVSTLTIQRTQQEDSAVYLCASSFGQGAYTFGSGTRLTVV.